This TCR beta chain derives from a study of regulatory and conventional T cells in RAG deficiency. Study-wide results and caveats: Omenn patients showed >75% Treg-Tconv overlap and shorter CDR3 lengths. Treg unique TCR beta sequences were 80 to 100-fold fewer in Omenn syndrome and CID/AS patients than controls.

With respect to this clone: Antigen: not known.

The table came from immunoSEQ multiplex PCR; TCRdb's copy has only in-frame clones and leaves some out. The sample includes about 30,000 clones, around 76% of them seen just once. Conventional CD4+ T cells were sorted from blood as CD25-low CD127-high cells. The CDR3 spans 15 residues. Germline CDR1 and CDR2: SGHDT and YYEEEE. V dropped 2 bases and J dropped 1 base, with 12 bases sitting between them. Another study also made use of these data, one on regulatory T cells. Turning to that study: The primer mix had 52 TRBV and 13 TRBJ primers. Patient repertoires had restricted TRB V-J pairs and skewed V and J usage, most in Tregs.

Sequencing input: CD4+ effector T cells sorted from blood. The genes are TRBV5-6 and TRBJ1-2, with D uncertain. The receptor comes from a human donor in good health. The CDR3 DNA is TGTGCCAGCAGCTTCCTGGACGGATATAACTATGGCTACACCTTC. It encodes CASSFLDGYNYGYTF. The entire variable domain, with the rest obtained from reference TRBV5-6 and TRBJ1-2, is as follows: DAGVTQSPTHLIKTRGQQVTLRCSPKSGHDTVSWYQQALGQGPQFIFQYYEEEERQRGNFPDRFSGHQFPNYSSELNVNALLLGDSALYLCASSFLDGYNYGYTFGSGTRLTVV.